The 29 T cell receptor beta chains below come from one sample, sequenced in a study of regulatory T cells in long-lasting Graves disease. Time point reported: persistent/refractory GD, antithyroid drugs over 5 years with positive TRAb. Isolated PBMC RNA provided the starting material for the TCR library. Libraries of TCR beta came from iRepertoire HTBI primers plus Arm-PCR of CDR3 regions. TCRdb recomputed calls from the multiplex PCR reads with MiXCR, one row per CDR3 protein. The data hold about 450,000 distinct CDR3 sequences, with roughly a quarter observed a single time. The input for sequencing was peripheral blood mononuclear cells (PBMCs), taken when the disease was refractory, from a patient treated with antithyroid drugs. The receptors originated from a female donor with Graves disease.

This clonotype was detected many times. The rearrangement uses TRBV6-5 and TRBJ2-5; TRBD2 matches at 11 bases. The V gene end was trimmed by 0 bases and the J gene end by 2 bases; junction bases not matched to a gene: 11. CDR1 and CDR2 from the germline V gene are MNHEY and SVGAGI. This CDR3 comprises 19 residues. CDR3 DNA: TGTGCCAGCAGTTACTCACCAAAAGAGGGACTAGCGGCTCAAGAGACCCAGTACTTC. Translation: CASSYSPKEGLAAQETQYF.

This clonotype was seen many times. V and J are TRBV2 and TRBJ1-2, with 7 bases lining up with TRBD1. Germline V lookup: CDR1 SNHLY, CDR2 FYNNEI. Unmatched junction bases numbered 9, after V lost 1 base and J lost 4 bases. CDR3 size: 16 residues. DNA of the CDR3: TGTGCCAGCAGTGAAGTCCGGGGGACAGTCCTCTATGGCTACACCTTC. Its protein is CASSEVRGTVLYGYTF.

The V and J genes are TRBV24-1 and TRBJ2-1; D possibly uses TRBD1 or TRBD2 (6 bases each). This CDR3 spans 15 amino acids. Per germline, CDR1 KGHDR and CDR2 SFDVKD. V was trimmed by 4 bases and J by 0 bases, leaving 9 bases between them. In DNA form, the CDR3 reads TGTGCCACCAGTGACAGGGGACTCTCCTACAATGAGCAGTTCTTC. Its protein product is CATSDRGLSYNEQFF.

The chain combines TRBV28 with TRBJ1-1; a weak D match, TRBD1 (6 bases). The V gene's germline CDR1 is MDHEN and CDR2 SYDVKM. The V end lost 8 bases, the J end lost 1 base, and 17 bases lay between the germline ends. The CDR3 is 15 amino acids. The CDR3 is CASDSQPGANTEAFF. CDR3 in DNA: TGTGCCAGCGACTCCCAACCGGGGGCGAACACTGAAGCTTTCTTT. The entire variable domain, with the rest obtained from reference TRBV28 and TRBJ1-1, is as follows: DVKVTQSSRYLVKRTGEKVFLECVQDMDHENMFWYRQDPGLGLRLIYFSYDVKMKEKGDIPEGYSVSREKKERFSLILESASTNQTSMYLCASDSQPGANTEAFFGQGTRLTVV.

This clonotype has a count of ten or more. The CDR3 nucleotides are TGTGCCAGCAGTGTAAGGACCCCCGGGGAGCTGTTTTTT. This translates into CASSVRTPGELFF. The genes are TRBV2 and TRBJ2-2; D remains ambiguous. Trimming took off 4 bases at V and 6 bases at J, with 9 bases between the two ends. This CDR3 region has 13 residues. In germline, CDR1 is SNHLY, CDR2 FYNNEI.

At least ten counts were recorded for this clonotype. The rearrangement joins TRBV20-1 to TRBJ1-1; the match to TRBD1 covers 8 bases. CDR3 length equals 14 residues. Germline V gene lookup returns CDR1 DFQATT and CDR2 SNEGSKA (reference sequence). V was pared by 1 base and J by 5 bases, with 6 bases of the junction left unmatched. CDR3 protein: CSARVNGQGTEAFF. The CDR3 nucleotides read TGCAGTGCTAGAGTTAACGGACAGGGAACTGAAGCTTTCTTT.

The chain is built from TRBV3-1 and TRBJ1-1; D ambiguous. V dropped 1 base and J dropped 8 bases, with 8 bases sitting between them. The CDR3 consists of 12 residues. The germline V gene has CDR1 LGHDT and CDR2 YNNKEL (reference sequence). CDR3 nucleotides: TGTGCCAGCAGCCAAGGGTACGGGGAAGCTTTCTTT. Protein product: CASSQGYGEAFF.

At least ten counts were recorded for this clonotype. The chain combines TRBV11-1 with TRBJ2-7, with D possibly matching TRBD1 (6 bases). From germline, CDR1 is SGHAT and CDR2 FQDESV (reference sequence). CDR3 length: 15 residues. The ends were cut back, 3 bases at V and 0 bases at J, with 12 bases in the middle. CDR3 region: CASSLAGDNSYEQYF. The CDR3 DNA reads TGTGCCAGCAGCTTGGCAGGGGACAACTCCTACGAGCAGTACTTC. Filled out from reference TRBV11-1 and TRBJ2-7, the complete variable domain reads EAEVAQSPRYKITEKSQAVAFWCDPISGHATLYWYRQILGQGPELLVQFQDESVVDDSQLPKDRFSAERLKGVDSTLKIQPAELGDSAMYLCASSLAGDNSYEQYFGPGTRLTVT.

J is TRBJ2-2 and V is TRBV7-9; D remains ambiguous. The CDR3 length is 14 residues. Germline V gene sequence: CDR1 SEHNR, CDR2 FQNEAQ (reference sequence). V lost 5 bases and J 6 bases, leaving 13 bases between the germline ends. DNA for the CDR3: TGTGCCAGCAGCCCGATCTTTCTCCCCGGGGAGCTGTTTTTT. It codes for CASSPIFLPGELFF.

About this clonotype: Germline is not matched at one junction end, which may reflect a read error. This chain connects TRBV18 to TRBJ1-2, with D uncertain. Germline V gene data show CDR1 as KGHSH and CDR2 as LQKENI. The CDR3 consists of 15 residues. The CDR3 region is CASPPRTDLNYGYTF. The CDR3 DNA sequence: TGTGCCAGCCCACCGCGGACGGATCTGAACTATGGCTACACCTTC.

The rearrangement joins TRBV28 to TRBJ1-2; 9 bases fit TRBD1. CDR3 length: 15 amino acids. In germline, CDR1 is MDHEN, CDR2 SYDVKM. J gave up 4 bases and V 5 bases, and 8 bases lay outside the gene matches. Here the CDR3 DNA reads TGTGCCAGCAGTGACCGGGACAGGGAATCCTATGGCTACACCTTC. Translation gives CASSDRDRESYGYTF.

The chain employs TRBV12-3 or TRBV12-4 and TRBJ2-5; 8 bases line up with TRBD2. The CDR3 is made up of 14 amino acids. The trim removed 5 bases at V and 5 bases at J, leaving 7 bases unmatched. CDR3 sequence: CASSPPRGGETQYF. CDR3 in DNA: TGTGCCAGCAGTCCCCCCCGGGGGGGGGAGACCCAGTACTTC.

This clonotype was seen at least ten times. This chain links TRBV7-8 with TRBJ1-2, with D possibly being TRBD1 (5 bases). The CDR3 spans 17 residues. The germline V gene has CDR1 SGHVS and CDR2 FQNEAQ. V gave up 2 bases and J gave up 3 bases, with 19 bases separating them. This chain's CDR3 is CASSLHIDSLGDYGYTF. In nucleotides, the CDR3 is TGTGCCAGCAGCTTACACATCGACAGCCTGGGTGACTATGGCTACACCTTC.

This clonotype was detected only a few times. Here the CDR3 DNA reads TGTGCCAGCAGCTTAGGAGGACTCAGTGGCGGAGAGACCCAGTACTTC. This gives the protein CASSLGGLSGGETQYF. The genes are TRBV7-8 and TRBJ2-5, with D maybe TRBD2 (5 bases). Germline values: CDR1 SGHVS, CDR2 FQNEAQ. With 1 base removed from V and 4 bases from J, the gap between germline ends came to 16 bases. CDR3 length equals 16 residues.

The table lists this clonotype with a few counts. The chain couples TRBV2 to TRBJ2-5, with 13 nucleotides matching TRBD2. The J call may be mistaken, given a closer DNA end match to TRBJ2-1. The CDR3 length is 15 residues. Germline CDR1 SNHLY, CDR2 FYNNEI. CDR3 loop: CASSVGLAGVNEQFF. The CDR3, as DNA: TGTGCCAGCAGTGTTGGACTAGCGGGAGTCAATGAGCAGTTCTTC.

Turning to this clonotype: Possible read error: a much larger clone is one base away. The CDR3 loop reads CASSLFLPYEQYF. CDR3 DNA sequence: TGTGCCAGCAGCTTATTCTTGCCCTACGAGCAGTACTTC. The rearrangement links TRBV7-2 to TRBJ2-7, with no clear D. Germline-derived CDR1 and CDR2 are SGHTA and FQGNSA. This CDR3 has 13 amino acids. V lost 2 bases to trimming and J lost 2 bases, with 7 bases between them.

This clonotype was seen repeatedly, ten times or more. The chain couples TRBV7-2 to TRBJ2-7, with TRBD2 matching 9 bases. V lost 5 bases to trimming and J lost 6 bases; unmatched junction nucleotides: 17. CDR1 is SGHTA, CDR2 FQGNSA, per germline. The CDR3 length is 17 residues. This CDR3 reads CASSQDRATAREGEQYF. In nucleotides, the CDR3 is TGTGCCAGCAGCCAAGACAGGGCTACGGCGCGGGAGGGCGAGCAGTACTTC.

The chain joins TRBV5-1 to TRBJ1-1, with TRBD1 as a possible D gene (5 bases). With 4 bases removed from V and 6 bases from J, the gap between germline ends came to 13 bases. CDR1 and CDR2 from the germline V gene are SGHRS and YFSETQ. There are 13 residues in the CDR3. In DNA, the CDR3 is TGCGCCAGCAGCAAGATACAGGCTGCTGAAGCTTTCTTT. As protein: CASSKIQAAEAFF.

The chain is built from TRBV4-1 and TRBJ2-1; perhaps TRBD2 as D (6 bases). This CDR3 has 16 residues. V shed 0 bases and J shed 7 bases, with 16 bases lying between them. Germline CDR1 is MGHRA and CDR2 is YSYEKL. Here the CDR3 reads CASSQDRAGGGNEQFF. The DNA for the CDR3 is TGCGCCAGCAGCCAAGACCGAGCGGGTGGGGGGAATGAGCAGTTCTTC.

This clonotype has just a few counts. The V gene is TRBV27, the J gene TRBJ2-7; a weak D match, TRBD1 (6 bases). CDR1 is MNHEY and CDR2 is SMNVEV in the germline V gene (reference sequence). CDR3 length equals 14 residues. Deletions cut 6 bases from V and 3 bases from J, with 15 bases between. The CDR3 coding sequence is TGTGCCAGCAGCACCAACAGGGCAGGCTACGAGCAGTACTTC. Protein sequence: CASSTNRAGYEQYF.

The V gene is TRBV20-1, the J gene TRBJ2-3; D is unclear. This CDR3 is built from 10 residues. V gave up 5 bases and J gave up 8 bases, with 8 bases separating them. Looked up from germline, CDR1 is DFQATT and CDR2 is SNEGSKA (reference sequence). The CDR3 region has the DNA TGCAGTGCTGTAGTTGGTACGCAGTATTTT. As protein: CSAVVGTQYF.

The table lists this clonotype with a few counts. For the CDR3, the DNA is TGTGCCAGCAGCTCCGGACAGCACCAAGAGACCCAGTACTTC. Translated: CASSSGQHQETQYF. The chain recombines TRBV5-6 with TRBJ2-5; D is perhaps TRBD1 (6 bases). This CDR3 region has 14 residues. V was clipped by 3 bases and J by 0 bases, with 9 bases between them. Per germline, CDR1 SGHDT and CDR2 YYEEEE.

This clonotype was found many times. V usage is TRBV2 and J usage is TRBJ2-5; 8 positions agree with TRBD2. Germline lookup yields CDR1 SNHLY and CDR2 FYNNEI. CDR3 length equals 18 residues. V lost 0 bases and J lost 2; bases outside the gene matches: 11. CDR3 protein: CASSEALLAGPTQETQYF. DNA for the CDR3: TGTGCCAGCAGTGAAGCCCTCCTAGCGGGTCCAACTCAAGAGACCCAGTACTTC.

V and J are TRBV20-1 and TRBJ2-2; tentatively, D is TRBD2 (6 bases). The CDR3 runs to 11 residues. Germline V gene lookup returns CDR1 DFQATT and CDR2 SNEGSKA (reference sequence). The CDR3 here is CGGSNTGELFF. CDR3 coding DNA: TGCGGAGGGAGCAACACCGGGGAGCTGTTTTTT.

This clonotype has only a few counts. V usage is TRBV6-2 or TRBV6-3 and J usage is TRBJ2-7; D possibly corresponds to TRBD2 (6 bases). CDR1 and CDR2 (germline): MNHEY, SVGEGT. Trimming left V 7 bases short and J 6 bases short, with 16 bases between. The CDR3 consists of 13 residues. This chain's CDR3 is CASTAGLISEQYF. The CDR3 DNA is TGTGCCAGCACGGCGGGGCTTATTTCCGAGCAGTACTTC.

The count of this clonotype is one. Possible read error: a much larger clone is one base away. The V gene is TRBV12-3 or TRBV12-4, the J gene TRBJ2-5; 7 bases match TRBD1. The CDR3 is made up of 14 amino acids. V gave up 4 bases and J gave up 7 bases; unmatched junction bases: 9. CDR3 DNA: TGTGCCAGCAGTTCCCAGGACAGGATCGGGACCCAGTACTTC. Translation: CASSSQDRIGTQYF.

Notes on this clonotype: Given a much more abundant clone one base away, this may be a read error. The V call is TRBV28, the J call TRBJ1-6, with TRBD1 identical over 7 bases. This CDR3 comprises 14 residues. Germline assignment: CDR1 MDHEN and CDR2 SYDVKM. The CDR3 here is CASSGQAVFSPLYF. The CDR3 DNA sequence: TGTGCCAGCAGCGGACAGGCGGTCTTCTCACCCCTCTACTTT.

In this sample, this clonotype turned up many times. The chain links TRBV2 to TRBJ1-6; D not certain. Trimming pared 6 bases from V and 0 bases from J, leaving 9 bases between. The CDR3 totals 15 residues. Germline V gives CDR1 SNHLY, CDR2 FYNNEI. CDR3 bases: TGTGCCAGCAGGTCCGGGAGCTCCTATAATTCACCCCTCCACTTT. Protein: CASRSGSSYNSPLHF.

The chain recombines TRBV20-1 with TRBJ1-1; TRBD1 is a possible D gene (5 bases). The germline V gene encodes CDR1 DFQATT and CDR2 SNEGSKA (reference sequence). The CDR3 is 15 residues long. V lost 0 bases to trimming and J lost 4 bases, with 15 bases between them. The CDR3: CSARDPWGKGTEAFF. As DNA, the CDR3 is TGCAGTGCTAGAGACCCCTGGGGGAAGGGCACTGAAGCTTTCTTT.